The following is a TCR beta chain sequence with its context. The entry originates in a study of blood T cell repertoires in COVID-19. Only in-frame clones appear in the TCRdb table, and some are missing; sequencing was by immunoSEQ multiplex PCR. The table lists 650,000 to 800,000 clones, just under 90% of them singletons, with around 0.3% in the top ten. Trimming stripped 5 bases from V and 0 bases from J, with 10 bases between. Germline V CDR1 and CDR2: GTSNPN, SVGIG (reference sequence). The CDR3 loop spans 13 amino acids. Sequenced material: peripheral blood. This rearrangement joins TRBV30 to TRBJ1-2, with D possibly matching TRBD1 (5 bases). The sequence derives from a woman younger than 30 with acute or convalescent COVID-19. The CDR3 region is CAWQTGANYGYTF. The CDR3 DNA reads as TGTGCCTGGCAAACAGGAGCTAACTATGGCTACACCTTC.